This T cell receptor beta chain was observed in a study of T cell changes during pregnancy in multiple sclerosis. Libraries were prepared by immunoSEQ multiplex PCR; TCRdb keeps only in-frame clonotypes and omits some of them. This repertoire shows 100,000 or so clones, 85% to 95% found once; its top ten account for under 2%. Material: peripheral blood, obtained after pregnancy. The receptor was derived from a female donor in good health, enrolled as a control in a pregnancy study.

In DNA, the CDR3 is TGTGCCAGCAGCGCTAGGGCTAGCGGGGACAATGAGCAGTTCTTC. Amino acids: CASSARASGDNEQFF. V gene TRBV9 combines with J gene TRBJ2-1, with 9 nucleotides matching TRBD2. CDR1 is SGDLS, CDR2 YYNGEE, per germline. The CDR3 extends over 15 amino acids. Germline trimming cut 3 bases from V and 5 bases from J; bases unmatched to any gene: 6.